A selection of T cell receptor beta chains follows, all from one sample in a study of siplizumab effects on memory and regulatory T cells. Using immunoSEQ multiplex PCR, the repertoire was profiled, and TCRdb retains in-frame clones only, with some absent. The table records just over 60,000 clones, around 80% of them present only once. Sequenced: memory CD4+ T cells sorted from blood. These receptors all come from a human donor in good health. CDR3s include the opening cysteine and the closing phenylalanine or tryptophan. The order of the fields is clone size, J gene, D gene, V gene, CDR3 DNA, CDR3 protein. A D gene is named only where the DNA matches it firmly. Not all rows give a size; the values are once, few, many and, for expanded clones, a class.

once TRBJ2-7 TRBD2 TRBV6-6 TGTGCCAGCCTCACTAGCGGGGGGGCCTTCCCCTACGAGCAGTACTTC CASLTSGGAFPYEQYF
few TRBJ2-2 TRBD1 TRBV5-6 TGTGCCAGCAGCTTGACAGGGGGCCGCGCCGGGGAGCTGTTTTTT CASSLTGGRAGELFF
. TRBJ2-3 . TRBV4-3 TGCGCCAGCAGCCAAGATAATGGGGGGCCGAGCACAGATACGCAGTATTTT CASSQDNGGPSTDTQYF
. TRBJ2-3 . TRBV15 TGTGCCACCAGCCTCGAGACTAACACAGATACGCAGTATTTT CATSLETNTDTQYF
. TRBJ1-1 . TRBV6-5 TGTGCCAGCAGCCCACTGGCGAACACTGAAGCTTTCTTT CASSPLANTEAFF
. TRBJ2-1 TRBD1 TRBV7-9 TGTGCCAGCAGCTTACTCCAGGGGGTCGGCAATGAGCAGTTCTTC CASSLLQGVGNEQFF
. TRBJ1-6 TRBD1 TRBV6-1 TGTGCCAGCAGTGTACGGGACAGCGTCAATTCACCCCTCCACTTT CASSVRDSVNSPLHF
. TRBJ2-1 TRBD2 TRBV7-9 TGTGCCAGCAGCTTATTGGTGGGACTATCATACAATGAGCAGTTCTTC CASSLLVGLSYNEQFF
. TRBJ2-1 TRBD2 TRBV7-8 TGTGCCAGCAGCGTGACTAGCTCGAACAGTGAGCAGTTCTTC CASSVTSSNSEQFF
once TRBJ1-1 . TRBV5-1 TGCGCCAGCAGCGCCAGGAGCATGAACACTGAAGCTTTCTTT CASSARSMNTEAFF